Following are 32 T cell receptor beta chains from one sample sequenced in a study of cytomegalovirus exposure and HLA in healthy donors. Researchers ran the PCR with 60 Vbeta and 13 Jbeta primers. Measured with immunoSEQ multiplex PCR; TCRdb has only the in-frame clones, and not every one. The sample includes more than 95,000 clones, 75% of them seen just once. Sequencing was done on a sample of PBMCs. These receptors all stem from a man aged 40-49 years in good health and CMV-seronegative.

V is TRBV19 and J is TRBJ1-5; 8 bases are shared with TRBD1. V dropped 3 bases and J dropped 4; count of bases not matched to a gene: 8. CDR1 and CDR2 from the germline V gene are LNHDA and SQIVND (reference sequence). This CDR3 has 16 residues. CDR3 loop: CASSIFGRGQNQPQHF. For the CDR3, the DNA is TGTGCCAGTAGTATTTTCGGCAGGGGGCAAAATCAGCCCCAGCATTTT.

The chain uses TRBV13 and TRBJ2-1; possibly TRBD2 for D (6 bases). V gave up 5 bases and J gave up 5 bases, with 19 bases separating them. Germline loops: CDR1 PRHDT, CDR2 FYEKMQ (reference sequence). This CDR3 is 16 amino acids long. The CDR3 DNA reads TGTGCCAGCAGCCTCAACGGCCTGGGACTCCACAATGAGCAGTTCTTC. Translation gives CASSLNGLGLHNEQFF.

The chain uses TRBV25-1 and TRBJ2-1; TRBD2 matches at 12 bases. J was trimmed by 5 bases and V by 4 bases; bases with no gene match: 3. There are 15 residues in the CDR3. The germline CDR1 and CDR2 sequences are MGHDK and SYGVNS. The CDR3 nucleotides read TGTGCCAGCAGTGGCCGGACTAGCGGGGACAATGAGCAGTTCTTC. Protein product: CASSGRTSGDNEQFF. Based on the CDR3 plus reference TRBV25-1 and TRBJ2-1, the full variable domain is EADIYQTPRYLVIGTGKKITLECSQTMGHDKMYWYQQDPGMELHLIHYSYGVNSTEKGDLSSESTVSRIRTEHFPLTLESARPSHTSQYLCASSGRTSGDNEQFFGPGTRLTVL.

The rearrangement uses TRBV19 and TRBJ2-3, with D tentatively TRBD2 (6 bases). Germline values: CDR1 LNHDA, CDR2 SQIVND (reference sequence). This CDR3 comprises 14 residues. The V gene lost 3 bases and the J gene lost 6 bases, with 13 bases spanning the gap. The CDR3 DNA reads TGTGCCAGTAGTATGGGTTGGGAGGCGGATACGCAGTATTTT. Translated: CASSMGWEADTQYF.

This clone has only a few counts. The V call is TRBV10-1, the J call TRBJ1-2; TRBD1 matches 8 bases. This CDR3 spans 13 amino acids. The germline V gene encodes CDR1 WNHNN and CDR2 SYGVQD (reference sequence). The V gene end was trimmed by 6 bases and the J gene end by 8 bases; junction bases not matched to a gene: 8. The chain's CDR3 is CASSDGQGGGYTF. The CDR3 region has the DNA TGCGCCAGCAGCGACGGACAGGGAGGCGGCTACACCTTC.

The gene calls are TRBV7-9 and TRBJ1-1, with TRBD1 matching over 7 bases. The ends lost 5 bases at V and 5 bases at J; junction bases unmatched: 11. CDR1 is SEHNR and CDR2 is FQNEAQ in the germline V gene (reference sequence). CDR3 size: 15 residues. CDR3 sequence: CASSPRQGRRTEAFF. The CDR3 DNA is TGTGCCAGCAGCCCGCGACAGGGAAGGCGGACTGAAGCTTTCTTT.

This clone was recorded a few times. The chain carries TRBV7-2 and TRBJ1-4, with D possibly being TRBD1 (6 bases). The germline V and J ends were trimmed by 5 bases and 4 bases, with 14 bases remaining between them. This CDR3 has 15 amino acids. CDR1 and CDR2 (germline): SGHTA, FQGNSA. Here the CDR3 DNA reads TGTGCCAGCAGCCGCTCACAGGGCCTTAATGAAAAACTGTTTTTT. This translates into CASSRSQGLNEKLFF.

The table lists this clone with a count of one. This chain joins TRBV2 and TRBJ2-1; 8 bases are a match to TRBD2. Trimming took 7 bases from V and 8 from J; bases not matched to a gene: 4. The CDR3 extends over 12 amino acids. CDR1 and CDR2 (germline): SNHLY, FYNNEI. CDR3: CASTGGSHEQFF. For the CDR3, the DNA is TGTGCCAGCACGGGAGGGTCCCATGAGCAGTTCTTC.

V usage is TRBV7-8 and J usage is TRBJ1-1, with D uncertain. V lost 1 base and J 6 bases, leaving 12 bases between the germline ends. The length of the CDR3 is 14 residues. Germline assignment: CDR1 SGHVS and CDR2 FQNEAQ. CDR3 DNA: TGTGCCAGCAGCTTAGTGGCCGGGATCCCTGAAGCTTTCTTT. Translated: CASSLVAGIPEAFF.

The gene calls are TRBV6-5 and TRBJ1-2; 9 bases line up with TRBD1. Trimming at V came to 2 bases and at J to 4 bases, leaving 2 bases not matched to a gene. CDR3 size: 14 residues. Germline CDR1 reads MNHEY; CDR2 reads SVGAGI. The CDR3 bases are TGTGCCAGCAGTTACGACAGGGGGAGCTATGGCTACACCTTC. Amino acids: CASSYDRGSYGYTF.

DNA of the CDR3: TGTGCCAGTAGTGGACTCGGGAGCTATGGCTACACCTTC. It yields the protein CASSGLGSYGYTF. The V and J genes are TRBV19 and TRBJ1-2; D call uncertain. V lost 5 bases to trimming and J lost 4 bases, with 11 bases between them. CDR1 is LNHDA, CDR2 SQIVND, per germline (reference sequence). This CDR3 has 13 amino acids.

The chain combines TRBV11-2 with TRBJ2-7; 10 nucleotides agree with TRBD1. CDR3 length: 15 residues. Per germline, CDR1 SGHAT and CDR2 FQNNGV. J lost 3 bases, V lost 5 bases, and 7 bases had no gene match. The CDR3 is CASSGSGTGVYEQYF. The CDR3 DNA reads TGTGCCAGCAGCGGATCCGGGACAGGGGTCTACGAGCAGTACTTC.

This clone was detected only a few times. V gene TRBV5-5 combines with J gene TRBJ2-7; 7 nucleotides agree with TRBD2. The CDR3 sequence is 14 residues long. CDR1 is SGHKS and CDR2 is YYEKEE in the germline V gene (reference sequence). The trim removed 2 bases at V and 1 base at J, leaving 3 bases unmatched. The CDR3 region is CASSFSSGSYEQYF. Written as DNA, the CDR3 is TGTGCCAGCAGCTTCTCTAGCGGATCCTACGAGCAGTACTTC.

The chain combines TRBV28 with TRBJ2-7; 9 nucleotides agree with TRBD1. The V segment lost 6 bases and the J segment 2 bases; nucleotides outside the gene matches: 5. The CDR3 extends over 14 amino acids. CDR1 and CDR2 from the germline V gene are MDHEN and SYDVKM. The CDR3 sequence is CASSFWDRAYEQYF. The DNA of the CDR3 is TGTGCCAGCAGCTTCTGGGACAGGGCCTACGAGCAGTACTTC.

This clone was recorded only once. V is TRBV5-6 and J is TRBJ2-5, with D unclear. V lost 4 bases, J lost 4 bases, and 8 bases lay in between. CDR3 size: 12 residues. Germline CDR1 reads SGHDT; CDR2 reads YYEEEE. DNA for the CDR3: TGTGCCAGCAGCCAGAACATAGAGACCCAGTACTTC. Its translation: CASSQNIETQYF.

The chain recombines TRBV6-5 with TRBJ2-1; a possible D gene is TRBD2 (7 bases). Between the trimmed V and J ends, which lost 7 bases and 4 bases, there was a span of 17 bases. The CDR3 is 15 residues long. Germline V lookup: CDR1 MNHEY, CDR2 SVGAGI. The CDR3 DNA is TGTGCCAGCACCCCCGGCGGGGGCCCTTACAATGAGCAGTTCTTC. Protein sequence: CASTPGGGPYNEQFF.

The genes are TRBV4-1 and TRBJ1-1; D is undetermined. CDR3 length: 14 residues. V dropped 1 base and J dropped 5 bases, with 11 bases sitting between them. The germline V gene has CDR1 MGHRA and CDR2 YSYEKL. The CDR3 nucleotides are TGCGCCAGCAGCCAAGTTATTGGCTGGACTGAAGCTTTCTTT. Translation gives CASSQVIGWTEAFF.

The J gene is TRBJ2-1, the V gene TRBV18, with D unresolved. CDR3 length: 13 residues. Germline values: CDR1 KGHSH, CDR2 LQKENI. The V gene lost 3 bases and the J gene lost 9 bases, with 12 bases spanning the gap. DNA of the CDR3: TGTGCCAGCTCACCGAGTAGAAGTGGTGAGCAGTTCTTC. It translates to CASSPSRSGEQFF.

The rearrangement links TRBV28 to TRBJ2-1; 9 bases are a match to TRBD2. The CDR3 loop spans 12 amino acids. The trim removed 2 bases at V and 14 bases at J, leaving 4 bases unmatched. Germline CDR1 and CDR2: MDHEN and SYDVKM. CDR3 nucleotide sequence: TGTGCCAGCAGTTTAGGGCGCGGGGGGGAGTTCTTC. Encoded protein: CASSLGRGGEFF.

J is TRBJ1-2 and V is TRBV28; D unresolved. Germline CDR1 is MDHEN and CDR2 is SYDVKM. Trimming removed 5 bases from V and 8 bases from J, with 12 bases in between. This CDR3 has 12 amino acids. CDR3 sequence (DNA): TGTGCCAGCAGTGCGGGGAGCGGCGGCTACACCTTC. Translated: CASSAGSGGYTF.

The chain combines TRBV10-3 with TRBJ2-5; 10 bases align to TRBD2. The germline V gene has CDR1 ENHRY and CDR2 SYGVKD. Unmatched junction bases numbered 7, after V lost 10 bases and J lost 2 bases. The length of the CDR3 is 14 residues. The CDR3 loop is CATKVAGGQETQYF. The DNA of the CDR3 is TGTGCCACCAAGGTAGCGGGGGGACAAGAGACCCAGTACTTC.

This chain's CDR3 is CASKKGQGRTGELFF. The DNA of the CDR3 is TGTGCCAGCAAAAAGGGACAGGGGCGCACCGGGGAGCTGTTTTTT. The chain carries TRBV19 and TRBJ2-2; 10 nucleotides align to TRBD1. The V gene's germline CDR1 is LNHDA and CDR2 SQIVND (reference sequence). This CDR3 is built from 15 residues. J was trimmed by 4 bases and V by 9 bases; bases with no gene match: 8.

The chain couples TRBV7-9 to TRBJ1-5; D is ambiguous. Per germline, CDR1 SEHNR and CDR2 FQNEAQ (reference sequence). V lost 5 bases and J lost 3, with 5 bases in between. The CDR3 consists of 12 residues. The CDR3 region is CASSHSNQPQHF. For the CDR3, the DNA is TGTGCCAGCAGCCATTCCAATCAGCCCCAGCATTTT. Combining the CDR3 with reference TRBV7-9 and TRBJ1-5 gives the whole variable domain DTGVSQNPRHKITKRGQNVTFRCDPISEHNRLYWYRQTLGQGPEFLTYFQNEAQLEKSRLLSDRFSAERPKGSFSTLEIQRTEQGDSAMYLCASSHSNQPQHFGDGTRLSIL.

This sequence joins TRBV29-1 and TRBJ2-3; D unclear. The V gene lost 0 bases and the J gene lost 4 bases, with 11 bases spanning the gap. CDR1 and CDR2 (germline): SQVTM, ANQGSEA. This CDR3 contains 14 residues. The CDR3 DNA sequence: TGCAGCGTTGAAGATGGCCTAGAGGCAGATACGCAGTATTTT. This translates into CSVEDGLEADTQYF.

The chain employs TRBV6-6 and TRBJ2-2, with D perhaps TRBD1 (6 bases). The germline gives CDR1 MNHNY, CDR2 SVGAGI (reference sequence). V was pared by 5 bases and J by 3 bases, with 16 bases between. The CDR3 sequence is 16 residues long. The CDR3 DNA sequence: TGTGCCAGCAGTCCCCCAGTGGGGGCCGACACCGGGGAGCTGTTTTTT. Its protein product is CASSPPVGADTGELFF.

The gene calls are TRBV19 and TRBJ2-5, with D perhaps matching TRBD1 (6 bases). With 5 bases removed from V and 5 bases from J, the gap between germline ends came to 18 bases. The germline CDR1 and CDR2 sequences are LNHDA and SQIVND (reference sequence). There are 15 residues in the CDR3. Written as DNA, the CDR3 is TGTGCCAGTAGTCTAAACCCAGGGGTCGGGGAGACCCAGTACTTC. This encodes CASSLNPGVGETQYF. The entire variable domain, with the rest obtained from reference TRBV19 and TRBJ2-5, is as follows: DGGITQSPKYLFRKEGQNVTLSCEQNLNHDAMYWYRQDPGQGLRLIYYSQIVNDFQKGDIAEGYSVSREKKESFPLTVTSAQKNPTAFYLCASSLNPGVGETQYFGPGTRLLVL.

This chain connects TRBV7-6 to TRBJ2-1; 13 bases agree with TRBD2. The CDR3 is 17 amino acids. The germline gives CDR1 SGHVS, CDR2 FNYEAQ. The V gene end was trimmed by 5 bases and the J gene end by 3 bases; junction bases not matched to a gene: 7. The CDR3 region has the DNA TGTGCCAGCAGCCCCGGGACTAGCGGGACGTACTACAATGAGCAGTTCTTC. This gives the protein CASSPGTSGTYYNEQFF.

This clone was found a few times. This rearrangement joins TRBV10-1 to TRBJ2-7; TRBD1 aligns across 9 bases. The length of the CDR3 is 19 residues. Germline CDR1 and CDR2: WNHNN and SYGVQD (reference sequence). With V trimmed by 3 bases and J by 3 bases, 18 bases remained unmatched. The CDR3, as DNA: TGCGCCAGCAGTGATTTGGGGGGAACAGGGGGCCTGAAGATCTACGAGCAGTACTTC. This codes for CASSDLGGTGGLKIYEQYF.

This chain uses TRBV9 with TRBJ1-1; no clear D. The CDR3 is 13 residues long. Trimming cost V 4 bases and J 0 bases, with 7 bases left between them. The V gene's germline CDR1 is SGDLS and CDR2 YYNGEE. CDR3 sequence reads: CASSSLMNTEAFF. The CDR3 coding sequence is TGTGCCAGCAGCTCACTCATGAACACTGAAGCTTTCTTT.

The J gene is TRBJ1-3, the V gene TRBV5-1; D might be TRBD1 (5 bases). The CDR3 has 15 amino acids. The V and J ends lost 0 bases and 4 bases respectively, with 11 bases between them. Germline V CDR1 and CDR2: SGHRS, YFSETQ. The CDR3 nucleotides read TGCGCCAGCAGCTTGGGGACATCGGAGGGAAACACCATATATTTT. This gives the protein CASSLGTSEGNTIYF.

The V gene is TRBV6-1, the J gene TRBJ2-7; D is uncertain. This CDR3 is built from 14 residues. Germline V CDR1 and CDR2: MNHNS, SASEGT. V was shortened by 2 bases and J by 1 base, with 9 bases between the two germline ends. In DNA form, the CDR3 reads TGTGCCAGCAGTGAAAGTGCCAGATCCTACGAGCAGTACTTC. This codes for CASSESARSYEQYF.

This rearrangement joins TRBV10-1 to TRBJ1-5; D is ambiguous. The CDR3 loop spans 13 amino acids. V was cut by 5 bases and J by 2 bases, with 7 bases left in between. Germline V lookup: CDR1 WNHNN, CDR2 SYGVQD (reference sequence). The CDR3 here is CASSQQGNQPQHF. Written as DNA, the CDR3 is TGCGCCAGCAGTCAACAAGGCAATCAGCCCCAGCATTTT.